This TCR beta chain was obtained from a study of blood T cell repertoires in COVID-19. Turning to the study itself: From the United States, Italy and Spain came samples of acute and convalescent COVID-19. The cDNA or gDNA used as material had been derived from T cells, B-cell-depleted T cells, or PBMCs.

This CDR3 is built from 13 residues. Trimming took 4 bases from V and 1 from J, leaving 7 bases between them. The germline CDR1 and CDR2 sequences are MGHRA and YSYEKL. Original methodology: Reference gene primer amplification gave estimated nucleated cell counts. TCRdb's table, derived via immunoSEQ multiplex PCR, lists solely in-frame clones and lacks some. V, J and clone size reflect that table, while D and trimming were determined from the DNA. The sample lists under 300,000 clones, approximately 82% occurring once. The TCR was taken from a man aged 55 to 69 who had recovered from COVID-19. Sample: peripheral blood. The rearrangement links TRBV4-1 to TRBJ2-5; D is possibly TRBD2 (5 bases). Here the CDR3 DNA reads TGCGCCAGCAGCCGAGGGTCCCAAGAGACCCAGTACTTC. Translating gives CASSRGSQETQYF.